The rows below give T cell receptor beta chains drawn from one sample of a study of control samples from healthy donors and cancer patients. Only in-frame clones appear in the TCRdb table, and some are missing; sequencing was by immunoSEQ multiplex PCR. The sample has 150,000 to 200,000 clones, 91% seen once; the top ten hold about 1.6%. The sample consisted of blood. Receptors originate from a woman in her twenties or thirties in good health. Both conserved end residues are part of each CDR3. Each record gives: V gene, J gene, clone size, D gene, CDR3 DNA, CDR3 protein. D genes are given only for firm matches. Not every row has a clone size; where given, it reads once, few, many or a size class.

TRBV7-8	TRBJ2-5	.	.	TGTGCCAGCAGCCCCAGGAGGGGAGAGACCCAGTACTTC	CASSPRRGETQYF
TRBV6-4	TRBJ2-2	once	.	TGTGCCAGCAGTGACTCTGTGGGTTCCGGGGAGCTGTTTTTT	CASSDSVGSGELFF
TRBV11-2	TRBJ1-1	.	.	TGTGCCAGCAGCGACCAGGGTCCCAACACTGAAGCTTTCTTT	CASSDQGPNTEAFF
TRBV6-4	TRBJ2-2	.	.	TGTGCCAGCAGTGAAGCAGACACCGGGGAGCTGTTTTTT	CASSEADTGELFF
TRBV6-4	TRBJ2-2	.	TRBD1	TGTGCCACCGCCGCACAGGGGGGCACCGGGGAGCTGTTTTTT	CATAAQGGTGELFF
TRBV2	TRBJ2-7	.	TRBD1	TGTGCCAGCAGTGAGAACAGGGGGCTCCACTACGAGCAGTACTTC	CASSENRGLHYEQYF
TRBV6-5	TRBJ2-1	.	TRBD2	TGTGCCAGCAGTTACGGCGGGGGGCCATATAATGAGCAGTTCTTC	CASSYGGGPYNEQFF
TRBV12-3/TRBV12-4	TRBJ1-2	.	.	TGTGCCAGCAGTTTAGACAGGGCTGGCTACACCTTC	CASSLDRAGYTF
TRBV6-2/TRBV6-3	TRBJ2-3	.	.	TGTGCCAGCAGTTACGGAGATACGCAGTATTTT	CASSYGDTQYF
TRBV27	TRBJ2-2	.	TRBD1	TGTGCCAGCAGTTTATTTTCGGTCCGGGACAGAAGCACCGGGGAGCTGTTTTTT	CASSLFSVRDRSTGELFF
TRBV30	TRBJ2-6	.	TRBD1	TGTGCCTGGAGAGCCACCGGGACAGGGGCTGGGGCCAACGTCCTGACTTTC	CAWRATGTGAGANVLTF
TRBV7-9	TRBJ1-1	.	.	TGTGCCAGCAGCTTAGCGCTCAACACTGAAGCTTTCTTT	CASSLALNTEAFF
TRBV21-1	TRBJ2-2	once	.	TGTGCCAGCAGGGGGCGGACCGGGGAGCTGTTTTTT	CASRGRTGELFF
TRBV4-1	TRBJ1-2	.	.	TGCGCCAGCAGCCAAGGCCCCTATGGCTACACCTTC	CASSQGPYGYTF
TRBV28	TRBJ1-2	.	.	TGTGCCAGCTCCATAAGAACAGACCCCTATGGCTACACCTTC	CASSIRTDPYGYTF
TRBV3-1/TRBV3-2	TRBJ2-5	once	.	TGTGCCAGCAGCCCGACAGGCCAAGAGACCCAGTACTTC	CASSPTGQETQYF
TRBV15	TRBJ2-6	.	.	TGTGCCACCAGCAGAGATTTGACATCTGGGGCCAACGTCCTGACTTTC	CATSRDLTSGANVLTF
TRBV5-4	TRBJ2-1	.	TRBD2	TGTGCCAGCAGGGGACTAGCGGGAGCCCCCAATGAGCAGTTCTTC	CASRGLAGAPNEQFF
TRBV5-6	TRBJ1-2	.	.	TGTGCCAGCAGCCCGACACGAGCTAACTATGGCTACACCTTC	CASSPTRANYGYTF
TRBV7-3	TRBJ2-7	.	.	TGTGCCAGCAGCTTAAACGTCGGGAGCTCCTACGAGCAGTACTTC	CASSLNVGSSYEQYF
TRBV2	TRBJ2-7	.	TRBD2	TGTGCCAGCAGTGATTGGGGGGCTAGCGGGGGTCCCTACGAGCAGTACTTC	CASSDWGASGGPYEQYF
TRBV10-1	TRBJ1-2	.	.	TGCGCCAGCAGTGAGTCGGACGCCTATGGCTACACCTTC	CASSESDAYGYTF
TRBV6-5	TRBJ2-1	.	.	TGTGCCAGCAGTTACCAGGGGCGCATTGAGCAGTTCTTC	CASSYQGRIEQFF
TRBV6-5	TRBJ2-1	.	.	TGTGCCAGCAGTCCCACCGGGACCTACAATGAGCAGTTCTTC	CASSPTGTYNEQFF
TRBV27	TRBJ2-3	.	TRBD2	TGTGCCAGCAGTTTAGCGGGAGTGGGGGGCACAGATACGCAGTATTTT	CASSLAGVGGTDTQYF
TRBV6-2/TRBV6-3	TRBJ2-7	.	.	TGTGCCAGCAGTTATTGGTTCGAGCAGTACTTC	CASSYWFEQYF
TRBV14	TRBJ1-4	.	TRBD1	TGTGCCAGCAGCGTGCATGGGACAGGCGAAAAACTGTTTTTT	CASSVHGTGEKLFF
TRBV5-6	TRBJ1-1	.	.	TGTGCCAGCAGCTTGGGGGGTGAAGCTTTCTTT	CASSLGGEAFF
TRBV11-3	TRBJ2-4	.	TRBD2	TGTGCCAGCAGCTCGGGACTAGCGGGAGGGCGGGGAAACATTCAGTACTTC	CASSSGLAGGRGNIQYF
TRBV7-7	TRBJ2-3	.	.	TGTGCCAGCAGCTTATGGTTAGCGGCTAGCACAGATACGCAGTATTTT	CASSLWLAASTDTQYF
TRBV7-2	TRBJ2-7	.	.	TGTGCCAGCAGCTTAGATGGGGGGACCTACGAGCAGTACTTC	CASSLDGGTYEQYF
TRBV14	TRBJ2-7	.	TRBD2	TGTGCCAGCAGCTCTCTAGCGGGGGTTCACTACGAGCAGTACTTC	CASSSLAGVHYEQYF